What follows are 32 T cell receptor beta chains derived from one specimen sequenced in a study of T cells in Graves' hyperthyroidism and ophthalmopathy. Amplification of TCR beta CDR3 regions used RNA as the template. The TCR CDR3 first-round RT-PCR relied on the HTBI primer set. TCRdb called the multiplex PCR reads again in MiXCR, with one record for every CDR3 protein. The table includes a few hundred thousand distinct CDR3 sequences, under 25% detected once. Sequenced: blood. The receptors shown here come from a man between 18 and 29 years old with Graves' hyperthyroidism.

At least ten counts were recorded for this clonotype. The chain recombines TRBV19 with TRBJ1-5; D uncertain. Germline V CDR1 and CDR2: LNHDA, SQIVND (reference sequence). The length of the CDR3 is 14 residues. V gave up 1 base and J gave up 0 bases, with 4 bases separating them. The CDR3 is CASSIVSSNQPQHF. The CDR3, as DNA: TGTGCCAGTAGTATAGTCAGTAGCAATCAGCCCCAGCATTTT.

This clonotype has at least ten counts. The chain joins TRBV10-3 to TRBJ1-5, with TRBD1 identical over 7 bases. The CDR3 is 14 amino acids. After removal of 0 bases from V and 11 bases from J, the junction contained 7 bases not matched to a gene. The germline CDR1 and CDR2 sequences are ENHRY and SYGVKD. CDR3 sequence (DNA): TGTGCCATCAGTGAGTCGCAGGGGGAACGGGCCCAGCATTTT. Translation: CAISESQGERAQHF.

This clonotype was observed many times. The V call is TRBV10-3, the J call TRBJ1-2, with D unclear. CDR3 length: 17 amino acids. V shed 2 bases and J shed 1 base, with 17 bases lying between them. The germline V gene has CDR1 ENHRY and CDR2 SYGVKD. The CDR3 DNA reads TGTGCCATCAGTGAGCCCCCTGGGGAACGGTTTAACTATGGCTACACCTTC. This gives the protein CAISEPPGERFNYGYTF.

This clonotype was counted ten times or more. The V and J genes are TRBV6-1 and TRBJ1-1, with D unclear. The CDR3 loop spans 11 amino acids. V was shortened by 4 bases and J by 8 bases, with 8 bases between the two germline ends. From germline, CDR1 is MNHNS and CDR2 SASEGT. For the CDR3, the DNA is TGTGCCAGCAGTGTAGGAGGGGAAGCTTTCTTT. This encodes CASSVGGEAFF.

This clonotype was observed many times. The chain employs TRBV25-1 and TRBJ1-1; D not certain. V was pared by 3 bases and J by 5 bases, with 16 bases between. Germline CDR1 reads MGHDK; CDR2 reads SYGVNS. There are 15 residues in the CDR3. The CDR3 is CASSEPGTDITEAFF. DNA of the CDR3: TGTGCCAGCAGTGAGCCCGGAACAGACATAACTGAAGCTTTCTTT.

This clonotype was detected only a few times. The chain is built from TRBV6-1 and TRBJ1-6; D not certain. The CDR3 has 14 amino acids. Germline values: CDR1 MNHNS, CDR2 SASEGT. V was clipped by 6 bases and J by 8 bases, with 14 bases between them. The CDR3, as DNA: TGTGCCAGCAGGCAGAACGTTAGGGATTCACCCCTCCACTTT. Translation: CASRQNVRDSPLHF.

Only a few counts were recorded for this clonotype. The germline gene is not matched at one end of the junction; a read error may be the cause. The chain carries TRBV12-3 or TRBV12-4 and TRBJ1-3; the D gene is possibly TRBD1 (5 bases). This CDR3 has 13 amino acids. This chain's CDR3 is CASRLDTGHTIYF. The CDR3 nucleotides are TGTGCCAGCAGGCTGGACACTGGACACACCATATATTTT.

The chain uses TRBV6-5 and TRBJ1-2; D gene uncertain. The germline V gene has CDR1 MNHEY and CDR2 SVGAGI. The CDR3 sequence is 16 residues long. V lost 2 bases and J lost 8, with 21 bases in between. The CDR3 DNA reads as TGTGCCAGCAGTTACACTCCGGGCCGATTTATGGGCGGCTACACCTTC. Residues: CASSYTPGRFMGGYTF.

The gene calls are TRBV6-5 and TRBJ1-1; the D is unclear. V gave up 6 bases and J gave up 7 bases, with 9 bases separating them. CDR1 and CDR2 (germline): MNHEY, SVGAGI. The CDR3 has 11 amino acids. The CDR3 region has the DNA TGTGCCAGCAGGTCCTCGGTTGAAGCTTTCTTT. It yields the protein CASRSSVEAFF.

Turning to this clonotype: A much larger clone is a single base away; this may be a read error. This chain joins TRBV6-2 or TRBV6-3 and TRBJ1-1; 8 nucleotides line up with TRBD1. Germline V gene sequence: CDR1 MNHEY, CDR2 SVGEGT. The J segment lost 6 bases and the V segment lost 6 bases, leaving 9 bases of the junction unmatched. CDR3 length: 14 residues. The CDR3 DNA reads TGTGCCAGCAGCGCAGGGACAGGTGCCCCTGAAGCTTTCTTT. It codes for CASSAGTGAPEAFF.

This chain connects TRBV6-1 to TRBJ1-3, with D unclear. This CDR3 spans 15 amino acids. Trimming removed 5 bases at V and 3 bases at J, with 14 bases between. Germline lookup yields CDR1 MNHNS and CDR2 SASEGT. The CDR3 DNA reads TGTGCCAGCAGTAGAGCGGGGAGAAATGGAAACACCATATATTTT. Translating it yields CASSRAGRNGNTIYF.

This clonotype was seen at least ten times. The V and J genes are TRBV30 and TRBJ1-2; tentative D call: TRBD1 (5 bases). Trimming shortened V by 2 bases and J by 2 bases, and 9 bases separated the two germline ends. CDR1 GTSNPN and CDR2 SVGIG come from the germline V gene (reference sequence). CDR3 size: 13 residues. The DNA for the CDR3 is TGTGCCTGGAGTTACCGGGACAACTATGGCTACACCTTC. It translates to CAWSYRDNYGYTF.

In this sample, this clonotype turned up many times. The chain joins TRBV7-9 to TRBJ1-2; the match to TRBD1 covers 9 bases. Germline loops: CDR1 SEHNR, CDR2 FQNEAQ (reference sequence). This CDR3 has 15 residues. The V gene end was trimmed by 4 bases and the J gene end by 0 bases; junction bases not matched to a gene: 3. CDR3: CASSWRQGANYGYTF. The CDR3 DNA follows: TGTGCCAGCAGCTGGCGACAGGGGGCTAACTATGGCTACACCTTC.

In its sample, this clonotype was seen many times. The rearrangement joins TRBV6-1 to TRBJ1-2, with D perhaps matching TRBD1 (6 bases). V was trimmed by 8 bases and J by 4 bases, leaving 17 bases between them. This CDR3 contains 14 residues. Germline V lookup: CDR1 MNHNS, CDR2 SASEGT. CDR3 bases: TGTGCCAGCTCAGGCGGGGGCGGGTTCTATGGCTACACCTTC. Protein sequence: CASSGGGGFYGYTF.

The genes are TRBV11-2 and TRBJ2-7; D gene unclear. CDR3 length equals 15 residues. V lost 6 bases and J 5 bases, leaving 20 bases between the germline ends. Germline V gene sequence: CDR1 SGHAT, CDR2 FQNNGV. This chain's CDR3 is CASRRIRGRSHEQYF. Here the CDR3 DNA reads TGTGCCAGCAGAAGAATTAGAGGCAGGTCCCACGAGCAGTACTTC. The entire variable domain, with the rest obtained from reference TRBV11-2 and TRBJ2-7, is as follows: EAGVAQSPRYKIIEKRQSVAFWCNPISGHATLYWYQQILGQGPKLLIQFQNNGVVDDSQLPKDRFSAERLKGVDSTLKIQPAKLEDSAVYLCASRRIRGRSHEQYFGPGTRLTVT.

This chain links TRBV5-1 with TRBJ2-5, with 8 positions matching TRBD1. The trim removed 4 bases at V and 1 base at J, leaving 3 bases unmatched. Germline CDR1 and CDR2: SGHRS and YFSETQ. CDR3 length equals 14 residues. The DNA for the CDR3 is TGCGCCAGCAGCGTCGACAGGGGCCAAGAGACCCAGTACTTC. Translated: CASSVDRGQETQYF.

This clonotype has at least ten counts. CDR3 nucleotide sequence: TGTGCCGGCATGGAGGATTTTGGCAATCAGCCCCAGCATTTT. Its protein product is CAGMEDFGNQPQHF. The chain uses TRBV6-1 and TRBJ1-5; D unresolved. This CDR3 region has 14 residues. V gave up 11 bases and J gave up 2 bases, with 16 bases separating them. Germline CDR1 and CDR2: MNHNS and SASEGT.

With respect to this clonotype: Given a much more abundant clone one base away, this may be a read error. The CDR3 nucleotides read TGTGCCATCAGTACGACAGGGGGCAATGAAGCTTGCTTT. Translating it yields CAISTTGGNEACF. V gene TRBV10-3 combines with J gene TRBJ1-1, with 10 bases fitting TRBD1. The CDR3 consists of 13 residues. Germline lookup yields CDR1 ENHRY and CDR2 SYGVKD.

This clonotype occurred many times. CDR3 protein: CASSYAAGGTYEQYF. The CDR3 nucleotides are TGTGCCAGCAGTTATGCGGCAGGGGGGACCTACGAGCAGTACTTC. The chain employs TRBV6-5 and TRBJ2-7, with D possibly TRBD1 on 7 matching bases. The germline gives CDR1 MNHEY, CDR2 SVGAGI. V shed 3 bases and J shed 2 bases, with 14 bases lying between them. The CDR3 is 15 amino acids.

This clonotype was recorded at least ten times. V gene TRBV25-1 combines with J gene TRBJ1-1, with a tentative D call TRBD1 (5 bases). The length of the CDR3 is 13 residues. The V end lost 3 bases, the J end lost 4 bases, and 9 bases lay between the germline ends. CDR1 and CDR2 (germline): MGHDK, SYGVNS. The CDR3 region is CASSDSRGTEAFF. DNA of the CDR3: TGTGCCAGCAGTGACTCTAGGGGCACTGAAGCTTTCTTT.

The rearrangement links TRBV20-1 to TRBJ2-7, with 7 nucleotides matching TRBD1. Germline V gene lookup returns CDR1 DFQATT and CDR2 SNEGSKA (reference sequence). Germline trimming cut 3 bases from V and 4 bases from J; bases unmatched to any gene: 3. The CDR3 covers 12 residues. The CDR3 here is CSASAGGYEQYF. CDR3 bases: TGCAGTGCTAGCGCAGGGGGTTACGAGCAGTACTTC.

This clonotype was observed at least ten times. This chain joins TRBV28 and TRBJ1-5; D unresolved. V lost 2 bases to trimming and J lost 0 bases, with 14 bases between them. CDR1 is MDHEN and CDR2 is SYDVKM in the germline V gene. The CDR3 totals 17 residues. The DNA for the CDR3 is TGTGCCAGCAGTTTAGACCTCCAGTCCTATAGCAATCAGCCCCAGCATTTT. Translating it yields CASSLDLQSYSNQPQHF.

This clonotype came up once. No conserved phenylalanine or tryptophan ends this CDR3, so it is likely a read error. The limits of the CDR3 on the DNA are not certain, so only TCRdb's listed CDR3 is given. The chain joins TRBV7-2 to TRBJ2-2. Per germline, CDR1 SGHTA and CDR2 FQGNSA. The CDR3 region is 12 residues in length, termini included. CDR3 amino acids: CASSLYTGELWL.

This clonotype was picked up a small number of times. The rearrangement uses TRBV5-1 and TRBJ2-3; 12 bases match TRBD2. Germline V gene data show CDR1 as SGHRS and CDR2 as YFSETQ. CDR3 length: 17 amino acids. Trimming took 3 bases from V and 5 from J; bases not matched to a gene: 10. The CDR3 bases are TGCGCCAGCAGCTACGGGACTAGCGGGTTCAGCGGAGATACGCAGTATTTT. It yields the protein CASSYGTSGFSGDTQYF. The full variable domain, in which reference TRBV5-1 and TRBJ2-3 provide the parts outside the CDR3, is KAGVTQTPRYLIKTRGQQVTLSCSPISGHRSVSWYQQTPGQGLQFLFEYFSETQRNKGNFPGRFSGRQFSNSRSEMNVSTLELGDSALYLCASSYGTSGFSGDTQYFGPGTRLTVL.

The sample holds many counts of this clonotype. The chain has TRBV6-5 and TRBJ1-5; perhaps TRBD1 as D (5 bases). The V end was cut by 9 bases, the J end by 3 bases, with 12 bases between. The CDR3 runs 13 residues. The germline gives CDR1 MNHEY, CDR2 SVGAGI. CDR3 protein: CASRRGDNQPQHF. Written as DNA, the CDR3 is TGTGCCAGTAGACGGGGGGACAATCAGCCCCAGCATTTT.

This clonotype was observed many times. The rearrangement uses TRBV12-3 or TRBV12-4 and TRBJ2-5, with TRBD2 as a possible D gene (5 bases). The V end lost 3 bases, the J end lost 1 base, and 9 bases lay between the germline ends. This CDR3 contains 14 residues. DNA of the CDR3: TGTGCCAGCAGTTTCCAGGAGGTCCAAGAGACCCAGTACTTC. Its translation is CASSFQEVQETQYF.

This clonotype came up many times. The rearrangement links TRBV20-1 to TRBJ2-5; no reliable D call. The ends were cut back, 5 bases at V and 5 bases at J, with 15 bases in the middle. The CDR3 runs to 13 residues. The germline gives CDR1 DFQATT, CDR2 SNEGSKA (reference sequence). CDR3 bases: TGCAGTGCTTCCGACGGCGGTGAGGAGACCCAGTACTTC. Its translation is CSASDGGEETQYF.

This clonotype came up a few times. CDR3 in DNA: TGTGCCAGCAGTTTTGGGGGGGCTAACGAGCAGTACTTC. This sequence encodes CASSFGGANEQYF. This chain uses TRBV27 with TRBJ2-7, with D possibly matching TRBD2 (7 bases). In germline, CDR1 is MNHEY, CDR2 SMNVEV (reference sequence). The CDR3 sequence is 13 residues long. V lost 3 bases and J 5 bases, leaving 11 bases between the germline ends.

Many counts were recorded for this clonotype. CDR3 in DNA: TGTGCCAGCATCGGGGGCTCCTACGAGCAGTACTTC. Amino acid sequence: CASIGGSYEQYF. This chain uses TRBV6-2 or TRBV6-3 with TRBJ2-7, with D perhaps matching TRBD2 (6 bases). Trimming pared 7 bases from V and 0 bases from J, leaving 7 bases between. CDR3 length: 12 amino acids. Germline CDR1 MNHEY, CDR2 SVGEGT.

In its sample, this clonotype was seen many times. The chain employs TRBV7-2 and TRBJ1-1; unclear D gene. The CDR3 loop spans 13 amino acids. Trimming left V 6 bases short and J 0 bases short, with 8 bases between. Germline V gene sequence: CDR1 SGHTA, CDR2 FQGNSA. The CDR3 spells CASRRSVNTEAFF. The CDR3 nucleotides read TGTGCCAGCAGAAGATCTGTGAACACTGAAGCTTTCTTT.

This clonotype was seen ten or more times. V gene TRBV2 combines with J gene TRBJ2-3; D possibly uses TRBD1 or TRBD2 (6 bases each). The V and J ends lost 2 bases and 3 bases respectively, with 15 bases between them. The CDR3 totals 16 residues. CDR1 and CDR2 from the germline V gene are SNHLY and FYNNEI. The CDR3 sequence: CASSERMGGETDTQYF. The CDR3 DNA sequence: TGTGCCAGCAGTGAACGTATGGGGGGCGAGACAGATACGCAGTATTTT.

This clonotype was recorded at least ten times. The rearrangement joins TRBV11-2 to TRBJ1-1; D gene ambiguous. Germline V gene lookup returns CDR1 SGHAT and CDR2 FQNNGV. The CDR3 length is 14 residues. Trimming took off 6 bases at V and 1 base at J, with 12 bases between the two ends. CDR3 sequence: CASSSTGRNTEAFF. The CDR3 DNA reads TGTGCCAGCAGTTCCACTGGGAGGAACACTGAAGCTTTCTTT. The full variable domain, completed using reference TRBV11-2 and TRBJ1-1, is EAGVAQSPRYKIIEKRQSVAFWCNPISGHATLYWYQQILGQGPKLLIQFQNNGVVDDSQLPKDRFSAERLKGVDSTLKIQPAKLEDSAVYLCASSSTGRNTEAFFGQGTRLTVV.